The following is a T cell receptor beta chain sequence with its context. These data originate in a study of blood T cell repertoires in COVID-19. Study summary: The United States, Italy and Spain provided the acute and convalescent COVID-19 samples. PBMCs, B-cell-depleted T cells, or T cells provided the cDNA or gDNA that made up the material.

Original analysis: Amplifying reference gene primers gave estimates of nucleated cell counts. Sequencing used immunoSEQ multiplex PCR; TCRdb keeps in-frame clones, though not all of them. For V, J and clone size, that table is used; D and trimming come from the DNA. Of under 400,000 clones listed, approximately 86% are singletons. The CDR3 is made up of 15 amino acids. Germline V gene lookup returns CDR1 SGHAT and CDR2 FQNNGV. The junction had 5 bases not matched to a gene; V was cut back by 3 bases and J by 5 bases. This sequence joins TRBV11-2 and TRBJ2-1; 9 nucleotides agree with TRBD1. The sequence came from a woman aged 35 to 49 with acute COVID-19. The sample comprised PBMCs or T cells enriched from blood (not recorded which). The CDR3 here is CASSFLQGANNEQFF. Written as DNA, the CDR3 is TGTGCCAGCAGCTTCTTACAGGGGGCTAACAATGAGCAGTTCTTC.